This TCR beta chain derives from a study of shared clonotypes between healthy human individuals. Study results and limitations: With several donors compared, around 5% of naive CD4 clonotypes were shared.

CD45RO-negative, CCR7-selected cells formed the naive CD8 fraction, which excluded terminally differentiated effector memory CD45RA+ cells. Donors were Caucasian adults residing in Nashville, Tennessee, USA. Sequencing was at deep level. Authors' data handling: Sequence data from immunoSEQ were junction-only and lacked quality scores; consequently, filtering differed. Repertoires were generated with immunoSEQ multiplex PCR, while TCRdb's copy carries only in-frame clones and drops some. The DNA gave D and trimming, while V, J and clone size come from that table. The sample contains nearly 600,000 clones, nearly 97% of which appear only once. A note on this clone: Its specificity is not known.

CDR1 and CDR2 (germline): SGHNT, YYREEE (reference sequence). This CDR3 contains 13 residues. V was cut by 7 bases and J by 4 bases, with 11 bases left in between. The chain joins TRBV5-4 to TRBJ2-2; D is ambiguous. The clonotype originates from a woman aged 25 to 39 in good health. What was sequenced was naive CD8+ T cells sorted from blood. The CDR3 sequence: CASDGGSTGELFF. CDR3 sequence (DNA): TGTGCCAGCGATGGTGGTTCCACCGGGGAGCTGTTTTTT.